Detailed here is one T cell receptor beta chain. Healthy HIV-negative adults without recent acute infections or vaccinations served as donors. With unsorted samples, genomic DNA was obtained from 100 million or so PBMCs. These data are taken from a study of shared clonotypes between healthy human individuals. PCR replicates from unsorted PBMC used about 300 ng DNA, and this amount was 25,000 to 35,000 T cell genomes. Some clones are missing from TCRdb's copy, which holds only in-frame ones; the method was immunoSEQ multiplex PCR. The sample contains some 96,000 clones, around half of which appear only once. The CDR3 has 16 amino acids. CDR1 MDHEN and CDR2 SYDVKM come from the germline V gene. V shed 4 bases and J 1 base; nucleotides not matched to a gene: 5.

The sample comprised PBMCs. The sequence was obtained from a woman aged 40-49 years in good health. Some clones in this sample may be carry-over from other donors' samples. The gene calls are TRBV28 and TRBJ1-4; 8 bases align to TRBD1. CDR3 region: CASSSPRGLTNEKLFF. CDR3 bases: TGTGCCAGCAGTTCCCCCAGGGGGCTAACTAATGAAAAACTGTTTTTT.